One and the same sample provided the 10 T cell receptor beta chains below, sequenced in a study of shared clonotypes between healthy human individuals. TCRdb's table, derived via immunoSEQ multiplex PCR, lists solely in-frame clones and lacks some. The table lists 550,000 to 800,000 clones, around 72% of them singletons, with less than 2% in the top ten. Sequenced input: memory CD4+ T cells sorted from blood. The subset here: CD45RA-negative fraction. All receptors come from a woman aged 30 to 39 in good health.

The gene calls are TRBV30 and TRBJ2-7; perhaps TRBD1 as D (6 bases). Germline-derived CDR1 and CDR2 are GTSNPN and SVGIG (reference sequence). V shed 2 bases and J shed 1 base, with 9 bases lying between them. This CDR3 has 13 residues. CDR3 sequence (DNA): TGTGCCTGGAGTCTACAGGGTTCCTACGAGCAGTACTTC. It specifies CAWSLQGSYEQYF. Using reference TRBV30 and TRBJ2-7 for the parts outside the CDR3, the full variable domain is SQTIHQWPATLVQPVGSPLSLECTVEGTSNPNLYWYRQAAGRGLQLLFYSVGIGQISSEVPQNLSASRPQDRQFILSSKKLLLSDSGFYLCAWSLQGSYEQYFGPGTRLTVT.

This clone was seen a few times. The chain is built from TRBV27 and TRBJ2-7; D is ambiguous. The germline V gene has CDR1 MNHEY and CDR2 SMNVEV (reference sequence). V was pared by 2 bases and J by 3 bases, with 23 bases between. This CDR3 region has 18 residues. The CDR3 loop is CASSLPLWVAGQVYEQYF. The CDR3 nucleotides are TGTGCCAGCAGTTTACCCCTCTGGGTAGCTGGGCAGGTCTACGAGCAGTACTTC.

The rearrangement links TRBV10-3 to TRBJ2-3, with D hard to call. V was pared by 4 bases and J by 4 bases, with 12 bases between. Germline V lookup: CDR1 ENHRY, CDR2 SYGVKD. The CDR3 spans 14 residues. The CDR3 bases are TGTGCCATCAGTGGTAAGCTTTGGTCAGATACGCAGTATTTT. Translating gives CAISGKLWSDTQYF.

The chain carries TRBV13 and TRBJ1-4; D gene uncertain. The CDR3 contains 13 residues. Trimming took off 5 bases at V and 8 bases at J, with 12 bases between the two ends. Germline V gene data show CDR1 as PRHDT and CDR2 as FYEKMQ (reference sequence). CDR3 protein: CASSIGPKEKLFF. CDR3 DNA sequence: TGTGCCAGCAGCATCGGACCGAAAGAAAAACTGTTTTTT.

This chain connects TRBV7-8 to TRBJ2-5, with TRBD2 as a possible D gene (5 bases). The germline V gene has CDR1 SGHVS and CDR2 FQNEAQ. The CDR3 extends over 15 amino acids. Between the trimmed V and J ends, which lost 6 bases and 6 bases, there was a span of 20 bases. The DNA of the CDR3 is TGTGCCAGCAGTGTAGACTATCCACATCGGAAGACCCAGTACTTC. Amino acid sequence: CASSVDYPHRKTQYF.

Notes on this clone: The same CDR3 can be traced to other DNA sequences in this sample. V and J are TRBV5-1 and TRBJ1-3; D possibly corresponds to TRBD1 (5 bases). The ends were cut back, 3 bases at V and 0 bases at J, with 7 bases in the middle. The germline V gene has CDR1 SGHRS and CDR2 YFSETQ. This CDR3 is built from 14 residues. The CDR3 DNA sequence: TGCGCCAGCAGCTCCGACAGCTCTGGAAACACCATATATTTT. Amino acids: CASSSDSSGNTIYF.

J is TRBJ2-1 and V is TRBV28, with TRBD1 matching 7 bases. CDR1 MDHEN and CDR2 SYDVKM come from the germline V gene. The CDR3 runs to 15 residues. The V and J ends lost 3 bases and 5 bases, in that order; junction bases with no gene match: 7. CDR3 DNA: TGTGCCAGCAGTTTTGTTGGGGGACAGAACAATGAGCAGTTCTTC. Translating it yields CASSFVGGQNNEQFF.

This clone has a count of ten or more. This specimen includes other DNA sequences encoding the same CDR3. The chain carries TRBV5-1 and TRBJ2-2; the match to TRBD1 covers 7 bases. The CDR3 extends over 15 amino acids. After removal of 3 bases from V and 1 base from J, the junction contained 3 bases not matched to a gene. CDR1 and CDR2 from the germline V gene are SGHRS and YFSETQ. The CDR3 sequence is CASSSRTGNTGELFF. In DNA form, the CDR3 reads TGCGCCAGCAGCTCTCGGACAGGGAACACCGGGGAGCTGTTTTTT.

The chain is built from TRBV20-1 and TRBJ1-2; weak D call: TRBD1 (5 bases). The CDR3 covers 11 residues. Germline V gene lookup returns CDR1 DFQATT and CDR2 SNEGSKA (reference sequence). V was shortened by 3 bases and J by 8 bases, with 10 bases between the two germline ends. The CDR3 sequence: CSASGGDGYTF. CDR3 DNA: TGCAGTGCTAGCGGCGGGGACGGCTACACCTTC.

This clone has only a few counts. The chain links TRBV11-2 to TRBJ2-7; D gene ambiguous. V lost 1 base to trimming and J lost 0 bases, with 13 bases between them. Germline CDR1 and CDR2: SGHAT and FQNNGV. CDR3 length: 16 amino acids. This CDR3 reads CASSLGPDPNSYEQYF. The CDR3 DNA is TGTGCCAGCAGCTTAGGGCCGGATCCAAACTCCTACGAGCAGTACTTC.